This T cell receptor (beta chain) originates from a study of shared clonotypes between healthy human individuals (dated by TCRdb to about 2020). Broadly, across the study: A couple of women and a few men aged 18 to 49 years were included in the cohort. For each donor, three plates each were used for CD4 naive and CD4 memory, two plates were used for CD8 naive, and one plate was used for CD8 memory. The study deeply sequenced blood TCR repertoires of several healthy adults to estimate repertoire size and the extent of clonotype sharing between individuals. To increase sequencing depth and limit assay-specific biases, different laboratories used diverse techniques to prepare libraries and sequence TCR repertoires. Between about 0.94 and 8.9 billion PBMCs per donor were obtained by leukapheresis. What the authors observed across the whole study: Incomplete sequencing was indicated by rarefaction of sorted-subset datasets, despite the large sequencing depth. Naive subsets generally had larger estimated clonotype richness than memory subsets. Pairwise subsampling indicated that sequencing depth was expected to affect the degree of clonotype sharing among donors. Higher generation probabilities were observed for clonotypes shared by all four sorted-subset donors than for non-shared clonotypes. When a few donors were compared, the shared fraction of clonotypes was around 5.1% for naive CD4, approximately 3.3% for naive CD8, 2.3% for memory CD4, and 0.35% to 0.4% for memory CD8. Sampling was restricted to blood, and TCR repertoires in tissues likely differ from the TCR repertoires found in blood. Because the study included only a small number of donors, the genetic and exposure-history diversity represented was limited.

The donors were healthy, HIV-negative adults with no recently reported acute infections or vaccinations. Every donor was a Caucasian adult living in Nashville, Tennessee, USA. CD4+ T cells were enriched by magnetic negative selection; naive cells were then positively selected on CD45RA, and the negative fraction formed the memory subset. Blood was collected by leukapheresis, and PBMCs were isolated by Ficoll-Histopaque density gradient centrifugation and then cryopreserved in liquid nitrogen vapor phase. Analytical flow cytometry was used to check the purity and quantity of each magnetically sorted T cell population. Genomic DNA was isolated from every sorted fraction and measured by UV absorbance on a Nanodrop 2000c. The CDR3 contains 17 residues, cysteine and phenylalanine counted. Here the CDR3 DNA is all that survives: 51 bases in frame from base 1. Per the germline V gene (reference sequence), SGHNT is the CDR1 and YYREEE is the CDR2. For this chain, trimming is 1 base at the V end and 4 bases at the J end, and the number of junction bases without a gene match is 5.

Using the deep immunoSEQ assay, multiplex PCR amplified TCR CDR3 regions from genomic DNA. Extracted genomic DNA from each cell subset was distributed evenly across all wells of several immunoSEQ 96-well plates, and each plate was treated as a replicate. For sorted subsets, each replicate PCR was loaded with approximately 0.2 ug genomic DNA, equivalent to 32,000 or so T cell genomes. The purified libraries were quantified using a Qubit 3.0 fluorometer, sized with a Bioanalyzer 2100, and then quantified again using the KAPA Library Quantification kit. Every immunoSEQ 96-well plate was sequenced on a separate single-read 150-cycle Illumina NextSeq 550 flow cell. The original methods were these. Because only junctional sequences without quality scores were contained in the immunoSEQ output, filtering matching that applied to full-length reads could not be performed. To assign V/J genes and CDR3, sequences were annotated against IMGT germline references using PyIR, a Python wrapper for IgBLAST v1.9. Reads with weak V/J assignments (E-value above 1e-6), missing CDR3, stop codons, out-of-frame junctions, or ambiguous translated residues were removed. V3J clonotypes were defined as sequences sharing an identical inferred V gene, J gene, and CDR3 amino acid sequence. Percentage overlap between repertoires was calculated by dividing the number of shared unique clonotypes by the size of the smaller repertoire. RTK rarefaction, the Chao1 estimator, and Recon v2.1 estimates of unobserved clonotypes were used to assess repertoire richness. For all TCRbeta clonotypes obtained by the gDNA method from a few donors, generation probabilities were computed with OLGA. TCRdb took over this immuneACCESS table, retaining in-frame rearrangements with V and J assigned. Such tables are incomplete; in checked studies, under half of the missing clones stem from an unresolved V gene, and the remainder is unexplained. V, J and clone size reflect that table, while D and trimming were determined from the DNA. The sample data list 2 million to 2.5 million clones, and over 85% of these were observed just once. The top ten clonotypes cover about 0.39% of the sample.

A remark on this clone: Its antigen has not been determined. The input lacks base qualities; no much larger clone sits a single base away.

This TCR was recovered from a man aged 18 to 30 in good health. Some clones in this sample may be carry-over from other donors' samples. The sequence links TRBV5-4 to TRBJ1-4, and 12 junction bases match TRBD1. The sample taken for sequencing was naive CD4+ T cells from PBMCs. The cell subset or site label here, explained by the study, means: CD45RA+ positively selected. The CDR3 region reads CASSLMGQGAGNEKLFF. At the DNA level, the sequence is TGTGCCAGCAGCTTGATGGGACAGGGGGCTGGTAATGAAAAACTGTTTTTT.